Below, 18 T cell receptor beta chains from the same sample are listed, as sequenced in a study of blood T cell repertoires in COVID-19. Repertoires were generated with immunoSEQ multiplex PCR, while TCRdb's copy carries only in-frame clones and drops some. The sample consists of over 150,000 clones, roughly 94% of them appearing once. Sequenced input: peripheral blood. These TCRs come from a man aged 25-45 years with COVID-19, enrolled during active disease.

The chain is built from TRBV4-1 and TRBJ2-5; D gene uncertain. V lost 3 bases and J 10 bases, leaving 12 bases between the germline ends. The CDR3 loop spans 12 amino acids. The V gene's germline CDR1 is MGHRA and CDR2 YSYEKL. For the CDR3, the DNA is TGCGCCAGCAGCCAGGGTGGAGCCCACCAGTACTTC. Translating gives CASSQGGAHQYF.

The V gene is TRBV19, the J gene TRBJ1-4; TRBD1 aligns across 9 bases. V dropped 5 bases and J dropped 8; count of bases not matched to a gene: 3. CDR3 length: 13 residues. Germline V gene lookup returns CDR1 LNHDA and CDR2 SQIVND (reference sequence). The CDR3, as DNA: TGTGCCAGTAGTGGGACAGGGAGGGAAAAACTGTTTTTT. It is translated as CASSGTGREKLFF.

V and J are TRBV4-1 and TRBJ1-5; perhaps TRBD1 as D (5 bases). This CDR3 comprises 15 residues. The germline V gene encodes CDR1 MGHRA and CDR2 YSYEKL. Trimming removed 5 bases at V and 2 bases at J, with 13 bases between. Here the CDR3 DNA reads TGCGCCAGCAGCTGGACACGCGGGGGCAATCAGCCCCAGCATTTT. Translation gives CASSWTRGGNQPQHF.

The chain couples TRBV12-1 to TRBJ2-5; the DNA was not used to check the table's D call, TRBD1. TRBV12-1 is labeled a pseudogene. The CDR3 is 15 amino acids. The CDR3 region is CASSFGGQTQETQYF. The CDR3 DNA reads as TGTGCCAGCAGCTTTGGGGGACAGACCCAAGAGACCCAGTACTTC.

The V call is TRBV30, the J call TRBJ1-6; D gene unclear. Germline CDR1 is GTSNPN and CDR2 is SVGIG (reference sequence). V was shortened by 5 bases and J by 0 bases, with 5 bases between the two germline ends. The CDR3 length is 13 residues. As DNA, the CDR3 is TGTGCCTGGGATTACTCCTATAATTCACCCCTCCACTTT. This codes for CAWDYSYNSPLHF.

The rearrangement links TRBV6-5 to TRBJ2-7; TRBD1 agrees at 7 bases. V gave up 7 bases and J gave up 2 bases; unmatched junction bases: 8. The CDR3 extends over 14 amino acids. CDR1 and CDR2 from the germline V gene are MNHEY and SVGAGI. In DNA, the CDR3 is TGTGCCAGCAAAGGGGACAGTGATACCTACGAGCAGTACTTC. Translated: CASKGDSDTYEQYF.

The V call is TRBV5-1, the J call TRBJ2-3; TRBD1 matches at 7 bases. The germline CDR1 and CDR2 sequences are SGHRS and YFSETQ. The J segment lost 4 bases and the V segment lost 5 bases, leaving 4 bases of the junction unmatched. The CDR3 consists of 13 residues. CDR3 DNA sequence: TGCGCCAGCAGATCTCAGGGGGCAGATACGCAGTATTTT. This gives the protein CASRSQGADTQYF.

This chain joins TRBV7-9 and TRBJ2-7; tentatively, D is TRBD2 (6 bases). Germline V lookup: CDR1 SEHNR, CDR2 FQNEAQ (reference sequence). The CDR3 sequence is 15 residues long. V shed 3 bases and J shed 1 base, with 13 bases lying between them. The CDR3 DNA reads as TGTGCCAGCAGCTTGTCCCAGGCGGGGTCCTACGAGCAGTACTTC. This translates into CASSLSQAGSYEQYF.

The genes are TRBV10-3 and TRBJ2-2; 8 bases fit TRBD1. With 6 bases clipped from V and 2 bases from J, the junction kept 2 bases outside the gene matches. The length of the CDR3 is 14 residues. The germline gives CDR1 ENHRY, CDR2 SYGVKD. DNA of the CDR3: TGTGCCATCAGACAGGGGGGCAACACCGGGGAGCTGTTTTTT. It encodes CAIRQGGNTGELFF.

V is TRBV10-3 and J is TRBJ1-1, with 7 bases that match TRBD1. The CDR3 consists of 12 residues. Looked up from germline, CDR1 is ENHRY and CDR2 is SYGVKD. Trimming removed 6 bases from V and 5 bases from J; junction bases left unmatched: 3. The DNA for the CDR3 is TGTGCCATCAGAGACAGGGAAACTGAAGCTTTCTTT. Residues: CAIRDRETEAFF.

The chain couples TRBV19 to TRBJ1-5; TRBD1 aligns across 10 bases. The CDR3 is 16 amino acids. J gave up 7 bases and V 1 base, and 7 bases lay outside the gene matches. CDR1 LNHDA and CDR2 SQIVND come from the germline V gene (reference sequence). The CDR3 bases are TGTGCCAGTAGTATAGCAGACAGGGGGCGTGGGCAGCCCCAGCATTTT. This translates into CASSIADRGRGQPQHF.

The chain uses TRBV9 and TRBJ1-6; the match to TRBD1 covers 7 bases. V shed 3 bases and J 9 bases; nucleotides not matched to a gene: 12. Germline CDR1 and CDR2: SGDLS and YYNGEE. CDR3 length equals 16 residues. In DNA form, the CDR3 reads TGTGCCAGCAGCGGACGAGACAGGGTTTTGGGTTCACCCCTCCACTTT. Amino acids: CASSGRDRVLGSPLHF.

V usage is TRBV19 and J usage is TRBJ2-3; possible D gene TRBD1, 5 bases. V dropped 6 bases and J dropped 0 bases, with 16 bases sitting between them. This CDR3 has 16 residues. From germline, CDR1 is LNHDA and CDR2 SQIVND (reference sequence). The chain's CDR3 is CASRERGHDSTDTQYF. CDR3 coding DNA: TGTGCCAGTAGGGAAAGGGGCCACGATAGCACAGATACGCAGTATTTT.

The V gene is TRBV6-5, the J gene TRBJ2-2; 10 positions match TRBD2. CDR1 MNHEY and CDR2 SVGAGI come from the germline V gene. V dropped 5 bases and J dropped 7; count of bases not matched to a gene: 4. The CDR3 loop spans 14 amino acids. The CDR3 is CASSSGGAGGELFF. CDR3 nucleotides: TGTGCCAGCAGTAGCGGGGGGGCCGGCGGGGAGCTGTTTTTT.

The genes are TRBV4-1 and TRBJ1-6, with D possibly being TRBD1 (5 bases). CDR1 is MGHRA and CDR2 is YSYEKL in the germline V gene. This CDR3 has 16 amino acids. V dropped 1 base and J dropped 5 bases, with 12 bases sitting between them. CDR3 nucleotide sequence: TGCGCCAGCAGCCAAGGGCGGGGACGGGATAATTCACCCCTCCACTTT. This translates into CASSQGRGRDNSPLHF.

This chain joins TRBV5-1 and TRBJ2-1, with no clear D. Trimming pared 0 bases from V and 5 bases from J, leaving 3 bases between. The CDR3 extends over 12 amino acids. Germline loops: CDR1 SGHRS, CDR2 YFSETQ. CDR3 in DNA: TGCGCCAGCAGCTTGGCGGACAATGAGCAGTTCTTC. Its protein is CASSLADNEQFF.

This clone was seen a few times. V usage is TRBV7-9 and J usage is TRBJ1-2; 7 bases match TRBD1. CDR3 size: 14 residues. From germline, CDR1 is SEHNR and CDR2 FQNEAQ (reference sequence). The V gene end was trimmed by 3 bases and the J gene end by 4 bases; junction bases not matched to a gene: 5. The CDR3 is CASSFPGTVYGYTF. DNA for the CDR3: TGTGCCAGCAGCTTTCCCGGGACAGTCTATGGCTACACCTTC.

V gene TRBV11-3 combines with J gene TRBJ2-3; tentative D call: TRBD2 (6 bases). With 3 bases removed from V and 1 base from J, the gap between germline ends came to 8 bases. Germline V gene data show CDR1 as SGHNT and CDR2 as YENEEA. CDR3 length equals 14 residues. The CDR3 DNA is TGTGCCAGCAGCTTGGCTAGCGGCACAGATACGCAGTATTTT. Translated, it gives CASSLASGTDTQYF.